This T cell receptor (beta chain) was retrieved from a study of beta chain features in type 1 diabetes. Study-level background: What patients shared with healthy donors was a similar profile of age, gender and cell yields. Over all samples combined, over 85,000,000 sorted cells were examined.

This clone was detected a few times. Its antigen is unknown. Overall study findings and caveats: Insertions were fewer and deletions more numerous at VDJ junctions in type 1 diabetes patients. When Type 1 diabetes patients were examined, their TCRB CDR3s proved moderately but significantly shorter in all four CD4+ subsets. PCR might pick shorter templates more often, in the same way for patients and controls.

Sequencing targeted expressed TCRB transcripts, as all isolated RNA had been reverse transcribed. Using immunoSEQ multiplex PCR, the repertoire was profiled, and TCRdb retains in-frame clones only, with some absent. The sample gives 310,000 or so clones, about a tenth of which show up once; roughly 1% is in the top ten. V gave up 6 bases and J gave up 1 base, with 6 bases separating them. Germline assignment: CDR1 MDHEN and CDR2 SYDVKM. The CDR3 extends over 12 amino acids. V and J are TRBV28 and TRBJ2-5, with D unclear. Sequenced input: central memory CD4+ T cells from blood. This clonotype was obtained from a man younger than 45 with type 1 diabetes. As DNA, the CDR3 is TGTGCCAGCAGGGGAACCCAAGAGACCCAGTACTTC. This encodes CASRGTQETQYF.